The T cell receptor beta chain described here comes from a study of Ad26.COV2.S vaccination and SARS-CoV-2 variants. Specified treatment: some 19 received Ad26.COV2.S at low or high dose, single or two shots; about 5 received placebo; per-sample allocation not given. After the first vaccine or placebo injection, samples were drawn on day 63. The individual, an adult aged 18-55 years, was a donor in Boston. Clones were sequenced by immunoSEQ multiplex PCR, and TCRdb holds only the in-frame ones, with some missing. This table holds more than 400,000 clones, about 92% found once. This specimen was peripheral blood, taken in a trial of Ad26.COV2.S vaccine versus placebo. The receptor comes from a person aged 18 to 65 who received the Ad26.COV2.S COVID-19 vaccine or a placebo.

CDR3: CASSTQGYNEQFF. The CDR3 DNA sequence: TGTGCCAGTAGTACCCAGGGGTACAATGAGCAGTTCTTC. This rearrangement joins TRBV19 to TRBJ2-1, with a possible D match to TRBD1 (6 bases). V was pared by 4 bases and J by 4 bases, with 8 bases between. The CDR3 runs 13 residues. Germline V CDR1 and CDR2: LNHDA, SQIVND (reference sequence).